The 4 T cell receptor beta chains listed next were all sequenced from one sample in a study of CD8+ T cells in alopecia areata. Following extraction, RNA underwent reverse transcription to cDNA, which served as the sequencing template. The protocol was immunoSEQ multiplex PCR, while the TCRdb copy is restricted to in-frame clones and leaves out a portion. The profile shows about 180,000 clones, roughly 59% of them singletons. This sample comprised CD4+ T cells sorted from blood, obtained at week 0. The receptors originated from a human donor with alopecia areata.

The sample holds a few counts of this clone. The V gene is TRBV30, the J gene TRBJ1-4; D is possibly TRBD1 (5 bases). Germline V gene lookup returns CDR1 GTSNPN and CDR2 SVGIG (reference sequence). This CDR3 comprises 13 residues. V lost 4 bases, J lost 8 bases, and 14 bases lay in between. In nucleotides, the CDR3 is TGTGCCTGGACGGCAGGGACGGGAGAAAAACTGTTTTTT. Translating it yields CAWTAGTGEKLFF.

This chain links TRBV4-3 with TRBJ1-1; unclear D gene. Germline V lookup: CDR1 LGHNA, CDR2 YSLEER. This CDR3 comprises 14 residues. The V end lost 0 bases, the J end lost 2 bases, and 7 bases lay between the germline ends. This CDR3 is CASSQERHNTEAFF. In nucleotides, the CDR3 is TGCGCCAGCAGCCAAGAGCGGCACAACACTGAAGCTTTCTTT.

This clone was detected only a few times. The chain links TRBV5-1 to TRBJ2-4; no reliable D call. Per germline, CDR1 SGHRS and CDR2 YFSETQ. V was clipped by 0 bases and J by 1 base, with 2 bases between them. The CDR3 is 13 amino acids. CDR3 sequence reads: CASSLDAKNIQYF. Here the CDR3 DNA reads TGCGCCAGCAGCTTGGACGCCAAAAACATTCAGTACTTC. The whole variable domain, remainder taken from reference TRBV5-1 and TRBJ2-4, is KAGVTQTPRYLIKTRGQQVTLSCSPISGHRSVSWYQQTPGQGLQFLFEYFSETQRNKGNFPGRFSGRQFSNSRSEMNVSTLELGDSALYLCASSLDAKNIQYFGAGTRLSVL.

The rearrangement links TRBV4-3 to TRBJ2-5; D is ambiguous. V lost 0 bases, J lost 5 bases, and 13 bases lay in between. Germline-derived CDR1 and CDR2 are LGHNA and YSLEER. The CDR3 loop spans 15 amino acids. CDR3 coding DNA: TGCGCCAGCAGCCAAGATAGGACGTTAGGGGAGACCCAGTACTTC. Amino acids: CASSQDRTLGETQYF.